Following are 18 T cell receptor beta chains from one sample sequenced in a study of Ad26.COV2.S vaccination and SARS-CoV-2 variants. The treatment is: around 19 received Ad26.COV2.S at low or high dose, single or two shots; several received placebo; per-sample allocation not given. The investigators took samples on day 63 after the first vaccine or placebo injection. Assay: immunoSEQ multiplex PCR; the TCRdb copy retains only in-frame clones and omits some. This repertoire shows roughly 380,000 clones, around nine tenths found once; its top ten account for more than 3%. Material: peripheral blood, obtained in a trial of Ad26.COV2.S vaccine versus placebo. The origin of the receptors is a person aged 18-65 years who received the Ad26.COV2.S COVID-19 vaccine or a placebo.

The V and J genes are TRBV5-1 and TRBJ2-1; D is ambiguous. Germline V gene sequence: CDR1 SGHRS, CDR2 YFSETQ. CDR3 length: 13 residues. V was pared by 3 bases and J by 7 bases, with 11 bases between. CDR3 DNA sequence: TGCGCCAGCAGCTCGCTCAAAGGGAATGAGCAGTTCTTC. This gives the protein CASSSLKGNEQFF.

About this clone itself: One end of the junction is discordant with germline, which a read error may explain. The chain employs TRBV6-5 and TRBJ1-1; D perhaps matches TRBD1 (5 bases). From germline, CDR1 is MNHEY and CDR2 SVGAGI. The CDR3 is made up of 15 amino acids. CDR3 amino acids: CASSYSRGTNTEAFF. The CDR3 DNA follows: TGTGCCAGCAGCTACTCTAGGGGTACGAACACTGAAGCTTTCTTT.

V and J are TRBV3-1 (or the pseudogene TRBV3-2) and TRBJ2-5; perhaps TRBD1 as D (7 bases). Germline V CDR1 and CDR2: LGHDT, YNNKEL (reference sequence). This CDR3 comprises 13 residues. Trimming took off 7 bases at V and 5 bases at J, with 14 bases between the two ends. The CDR3 DNA reads TGTGCCAGCACTCAGGGGGGTTTCGAGACCCAGTACTTC. Amino acid sequence: CASTQGGFETQYF.

V gene TRBV18 combines with J gene TRBJ2-2; D possibly corresponds to TRBD1 (5 bases). Between the trimmed V and J ends, which lost 5 bases and 3 bases, there was a span of 13 bases. Germline V gene data show CDR1 as KGHSH and CDR2 as LQKENI. CDR3 length: 15 residues. In DNA, the CDR3 is TGTGCCAGCTCAAGGATCAGGGCACACACCGGGGAGCTGTTTTTT. Its translation: CASSRIRAHTGELFF.

This clone occurred a few times. The genes are TRBV5-1 and TRBJ2-2; D perhaps matches TRBD1 (5 bases). CDR1 is SGHRS, CDR2 YFSETQ, per germline. The CDR3 is made up of 15 amino acids. V dropped 0 bases and J dropped 7 bases, with 13 bases sitting between them. CDR3 in amino acids: CASSLGLGDHGELFF. CDR3 coding DNA: TGCGCCAGCAGCTTGGGTTTAGGGGATCACGGGGAGCTGTTTTTT.

The CDR3 is CASSLLGPREQFF. CDR3 DNA sequence: TGTGCCAGCAGTCTTTTGGGTCCCCGGGAGCAGTTCTTC. This chain joins TRBV6-2 or TRBV6-3 and TRBJ2-1; D unresolved. V shed 5 bases and J shed 10 bases, with 15 bases lying between them. CDR1 is MNHEY and CDR2 is SVGEGT in the germline V gene. This CDR3 has 13 amino acids.

This chain joins TRBV6-6 and TRBJ2-1, with 10 bases aligning to TRBD2. Germline assignment: CDR1 MNHNY and CDR2 SVGAGI (reference sequence). The CDR3 contains 14 residues. V gave up 2 bases and J gave up 6 bases; unmatched junction bases: 1. The CDR3: CASSYASGGNEQFF. CDR3 DNA sequence: TGTGCCAGCAGTTACGCTAGCGGGGGCAATGAGCAGTTCTTC.

This chain connects TRBV27 to TRBJ1-1; 7 nucleotides match TRBD1. V was pared by 7 bases and J by 5 bases, with 13 bases of the junction left unmatched. CDR1 and CDR2 from the germline V gene are MNHEY and SMNVEV (reference sequence). The CDR3 extends over 15 amino acids. The CDR3 reads CASTLRGRGWTEAFF. In DNA, the CDR3 is TGTGCCAGCACTCTAAGGGGCAGGGGGTGGACTGAAGCTTTCTTT.

Comment on this clone: Other nucleotide sequences from this sample produce the same CDR3. This chain uses TRBV11-2 with TRBJ1-1; unclear D gene. From germline, CDR1 is SGHAT and CDR2 FQNNGV. V lost 1 base, J lost 1 base, and 4 bases lay in between. The CDR3 length is 13 residues. The DNA of the CDR3 is TGTGCCAGCAGCTTAGGGCAGAACACTGAAGCTTTCTTT. As protein: CASSLGQNTEAFF. The whole variable domain, filled in from reference TRBV11-2 and TRBJ1-1, reads EAGVAQSPRYKIIEKRQSVAFWCNPISGHATLYWYQQILGQGPKLLIQFQNNGVVDDSQLPKDRFSAERLKGVDSTLKIQPAKLEDSAVYLCASSLGQNTEAFFGQGTRLTVV.

The chain links TRBV28 to TRBJ1-5; D possibly corresponds to TRBD1 (5 bases). The CDR3 totals 14 residues. The germline CDR1 and CDR2 sequences are MDHEN and SYDVKM. The V and J ends lost 5 bases and 6 bases respectively, with 14 bases between them. The CDR3 here is CASSASGMGQPQHF. The CDR3 DNA is TGTGCCAGCAGTGCTTCAGGGATGGGTCAGCCCCAGCATTTT.

The CDR3 DNA follows: TGTGCCAGCAGTTTTGGACATTCAAACTATGGCTACACCTTC. It yields the protein CASSFGHSNYGYTF. The chain has TRBV27 and TRBJ1-2; possible D gene TRBD1, 5 bases. The length of the CDR3 is 14 residues. V was cut by 3 bases and J by 2 bases, with 10 bases left in between. CDR1 is MNHEY and CDR2 is SMNVEV in the germline V gene (reference sequence).

J is TRBJ1-2 and V is TRBV12-3 or TRBV12-4; maybe TRBD1 (5 bases). V was trimmed by 8 bases and J by 6 bases, leaving 13 bases between them. The CDR3 extends over 12 amino acids. CDR3 protein: CASGPGSNGYTF. The CDR3 DNA sequence: TGTGCCAGCGGTCCAGGGTCGAATGGCTACACCTTC.

In its sample, this clone was seen once. The chain has TRBV4-1 and TRBJ1-4; D may be TRBD1 (6 bases). Germline loops: CDR1 MGHRA, CDR2 YSYEKL. The CDR3 runs 14 residues. V lost 4 bases and J 4 bases, leaving 10 bases between the germline ends. The CDR3 DNA follows: TGCGCCAGCAGCCGGACAGATTTTAATGAAAAACTGTTTTTT. It yields the protein CASSRTDFNEKLFF.

The chain employs TRBV9 and TRBJ1-2; no clear D. Between the trimmed V and J ends, which lost 4 bases and 5 bases, there was a span of 18 bases. Germline V lookup: CDR1 SGDLS, CDR2 YYNGEE. This CDR3 contains 15 residues. DNA of the CDR3: TGTGCCAGCAGCCCCCGGGCCGGTGTATGGTATGGCTACACCTTC. Translating gives CASSPRAGVWYGYTF.

This clone appeared once. The chain employs TRBV19 and TRBJ1-2; D uncertain. Germline V lookup: CDR1 LNHDA, CDR2 SQIVND (reference sequence). V dropped 0 bases and J dropped 8 bases, with 16 bases sitting between them. There are 15 residues in the CDR3. For the CDR3, the DNA is TGTGCCAGTAGTATAGATACCGTGACGGTCTACGGCTACACCTTC. This encodes CASSIDTVTVYGYTF.

The V and J genes are TRBV7-9 and TRBJ2-3, with 9 bases that match TRBD2. V lost 5 bases and J lost 2; bases outside the gene matches: 11. Germline V gene lookup returns CDR1 SEHNR and CDR2 FQNEAQ (reference sequence). The CDR3 is made up of 17 amino acids. CDR3 residues: CASSLPYGTSLTDTQYF. CDR3 DNA: TGTGCCAGCAGCCTACCCTACGGGACTAGCCTCACAGATACGCAGTATTTT. Full variable domain (rest looked up from reference TRBV7-9 and TRBJ2-3): DTGVSQNPRHKITKRGQNVTFRCDPISEHNRLYWYRQTLGQGPEFLTYFQNEAQLEKSRLLSDRFSAERPKGSFSTLEIQRTEQGDSAMYLCASSLPYGTSLTDTQYFGPGTRLTVL.

J is TRBJ2-7 and V is TRBV20-1; D ambiguous. This CDR3 is built from 11 residues. Looked up from germline, CDR1 is DFQATT and CDR2 is SNEGSKA (reference sequence). The V gene lost 3 bases and the J gene lost 7 bases, with 10 bases spanning the gap. The CDR3 is CSASRQQEQYF. CDR3 coding DNA: TGCAGTGCTAGTCGCCAACAGGAGCAGTACTTC.

This chain joins TRBV5-4 and TRBJ2-1, with D perhaps matching TRBD1 or TRBD2 (5 bases each). V lost 0 bases and J lost 5, with 15 bases in between. CDR1 is SGHNT, CDR2 YYREEE, per germline (reference sequence). The CDR3 has 16 amino acids. CDR3 amino acids: CASSLVTGLGDNEQFF. The CDR3 nucleotides read TGTGCCAGCAGCTTGGTCACAGGATTGGGGGACAATGAGCAGTTCTTC. The full variable domain, completed using reference TRBV5-4 and TRBJ2-1, is ETGVTQSPTHLIKTRGQQVTLRCSSQSGHNTVSWYQQALGQGPQFIFQYYREEENGRGNFPPRFSGLQFPNYSSELNVNALELDDSALYLCASSLVTGLGDNEQFFGPGTRLTVL.